These T cell receptor beta chains were read from a single sample in a study of blood T cell repertoires in COVID-19. Libraries were prepared by immunoSEQ multiplex PCR; TCRdb keeps only in-frame clonotypes and omits some of them. The table has about 250,000 clones, 70% to 90% seen once. Input material: peripheral blood. Receptors were obtained from a man in his late teens or twenties with active or convalescent COVID-19. Each CDR3 is given with its conserved first and last residue. Each record gives: J gene, V gene, CDR3 protein.

TRBJ1-2,TRBV5-8,CASSLTGRPYGYTF
TRBJ1-1,TRBV19,CASRAPGGAAEAFF
TRBJ1-1,TRBV19,CASSSHGAMNTEAFF
TRBJ1-2,TRBV7-2,CASSLALAGGGNGYTF
TRBJ1-3,TRBV9,CASSPGQGASGNTIYF
TRBJ1-2,TRBV18,CASSPLRDNYGYTF
TRBJ1-2,TRBV2,CASSEALASYTF
TRBJ2-5,TRBV5-1,CASSLPQGAGETQYF
TRBJ1-1,TRBV6-2/TRBV6-3,CASSYQGGTEAFF
TRBJ1-1,TRBV30,CAWSHRVNTEAFF
TRBJ2-2,TRBV6-5,CASSTRTSVFGELFF
TRBJ2-1,TRBV5-1,CASALQGRNNEQFF
TRBJ2-4,TRBV21-1,CASCRGGFSPLAKNIQYF
TRBJ2-5,TRBV19,CASSPPRTGGAGETQYF
TRBJ1-5,TRBV19,CASSPDTNQPQHF
TRBJ2-2,TRBV7-3,CASSRTSGGAGGELFF
TRBJ2-3,TRBV7-3,CASSRDSLADTQYF
TRBJ2-7,TRBV7-8,CASSTSIAYEQYF
TRBJ2-7,TRBV6-1,CASSEVLAGNYEQYF
TRBJ1-1,TRBV29-1,CSVEPGTGGTEAFF
TRBJ1-1,TRBV11-3,CASSLERGTEAFF
TRBJ2-5,TRBV5-1,CASSLAFAGPQETQYF
TRBJ1-2,TRBV5-1,CASSPDRVSYGYTF
TRBJ2-2,TRBV27,CASSRGGRPGELFF
TRBJ1-4,TRBV30,CAWRSIDRGRPFF
TRBJ2-4,TRBV19,CASSNPGEKNIQYF
TRBJ2-7,TRBV5-4,CASSSTSGGYEQYF
TRBJ1-2,TRBV7-9,CASSPGVGYGYTF
TRBJ1-3,TRBV6-6,CASSQTGDSGNTIYF
TRBJ2-2,TRBV4-1,CASSQLSTGELFF
TRBJ2-7,TRBV10-3,CAIGQADSSYEQYF
TRBJ1-5,TRBV24-1,CATAKGQGLYSNQPQHF
TRBJ2-3,TRBV5-1,CASSGAGTSGSTDTQYF
TRBJ2-3,TRBV3-1/TRBV3-2,CASSRISGYTDTQYF
TRBJ1-2,TRBV30,CALLIPLSQIWGGNYGYTF
TRBJ2-1,TRBV29-1,CSVTGARDYNEQFF
TRBJ1-2,TRBV7-9,CASSLELGDNGYTF
TRBJ1-5,TRBV3-1/TRBV3-2,CASSQDLGQPQHF
TRBJ2-1,TRBV28,CASRPITGSEQFF
TRBJ2-3,TRBV7-2,CASSTTGTARTDTQYF
TRBJ1-2,TRBV20-1,CSASVLGGSDGYTF
TRBJ2-7,TRBV9,CASSVGLAGGSYEQYF
TRBJ2-7,TRBV2,CASSGGLLYEQYF
TRBJ1-2,TRBV7-8,CASSSSDAYGYTF
TRBJ2-7,TRBV10-3,CAISRGGDSYEQYF
TRBJ1-1,TRBV5-5,CASSLNSGGAFF
TRBJ2-7,TRBV18,CASSPQGHEQYF
TRBJ2-1,TRBV19,CASSLSGSSYNEQFF
TRBJ2-7,TRBV7-9,CASSLPGSSYEQYF
TRBJ1-2,TRBV6-1,CASSEALGQERGYTF
TRBJ1-2,TRBV4-1,CASSLDRSSGYTF
TRBJ2-7,TRBV5-5,CASTNPRAGLYEQYF
TRBJ2-6,TRBV13,CASSHQGTGANVLTF
TRBJ2-6,TRBV11-2,CASSLDLGANVLTF
TRBJ1-1,TRBV6-5,CASSYDRGRTEAFF
TRBJ2-1,TRBV5-8,CASSLLAGGNEQFF
TRBJ2-3,TRBV4-2,CASSAGGGLAARTDTQYF
TRBJ1-1,TRBV4-1,CASSQAGENTEAFF
TRBJ1-3,TRBV7-2,CASSLGQPRAGNTIYF